Listed below are T cell receptor beta chains from one sample, sequenced in a study of beta chain features in type 1 diabetes. The repertoire was sequenced with immunoSEQ multiplex PCR; TCRdb's copy has only in-frame clones and lacks some. In the table there are 150,000 to 200,000 clones, roughly 60% of which are singletons. Sequenced material: naive CD4+ T cells from blood. The receptors were sampled from a man aged 25-45 years with type 1 diabetes. The CDR3 runs from the conserved cysteine through the conserved F or W. D genes are given only for firm matches. Size is stated for part of the rows, as once, few or many counts, or as a class when the clone is expanded.

TRBV7-2	.	.	TRBJ2-7	TGTGCCAGCAGCCTCAGGCAGGGCGACGAGCAGTACTTC	CASSLRQGDEQYF
TRBV29-1	.	.	TRBJ2-7	TGCAGCGTTGAAAACCTAGACAGCCCCGAGCAGTACTTC	CSVENLDSPEQYF
TRBV30	few	.	TRBJ2-3	TGTGCCTGGAGTGTCAGGAGCGGCACAGATACGCAGTATTTT	CAWSVRSGTDTQYF
TRBV5-6	few	TRBD1	TRBJ2-5	TGTGCCAGCAGCCCAGGGACAGCTGATCGGACCCAGTACTTC	CASSPGTADRTQYF
TRBV11-2	.	.	TRBJ2-7	TGTGCCAGCAGCTTTGGGGTGCCCTACGAGCAGTACTTC	CASSFGVPYEQYF
TRBV29-1	.	.	TRBJ2-5	TGCAGCGTTGAGGATCGGCCCTTTAAAGAGACCCAGTACTTC	CSVEDRPFKETQYF
TRBV29-1	few	TRBD1	TRBJ2-1	TGCAGCGTTGCCTGGGGACAGGGGTGGTTCTTC	CSVAWGQGWFF
TRBV30	.	.	TRBJ1-2	TGTGCCTGGAGTTCACAACGGGGGCCCGACTATGGCTACACCTTC	CAWSSQRGPDYGYTF
TRBV6-5	.	.	TRBJ1-6	TGTGCCAGCAGTTACTCGTATAGGGAACCCCTCCACTTT	CASSYSYREPLHF
TRBV5-1	.	.	TRBJ1-2	TGCGCCAGCAGCTTGGACCACGACTATGGCTACACCTTC	CASSLDHDYGYTF
TRBV28	.	.	TRBJ2-6	TGTGCCAGCAGTAACTCTGGGGCCAACGTCCTGACTTTC	CASSNSGANVLTF
TRBV4-3	.	TRBD1	TRBJ2-3	TGCGCCAGCAGCCAAGGGGACAGGGGACCAGATACGCAGTATTTT	CASSQGDRGPDTQYF
TRBV30	few	.	TRBJ2-3	TGTGCCTGGAGGGGGTTTCGCACAGATACGCAGTATTTT	CAWRGFRTDTQYF
TRBV9	.	.	TRBJ2-7	TGTGCCAGCAGCGCAACAGGGAGCTCCTACGAGCAGTACTTC	CASSATGSSYEQYF
TRBV7-2	.	TRBD1	TRBJ2-5	TGTGCCAGCAGCCGGGGACAGGGGGAGACCCAGTACTTC	CASSRGQGETQYF
TRBV30	few	TRBD1	TRBJ2-5	TGTGCCTGGAGCGGACAGGGGCAAGAGACCCAGTACTTC	CAWSGQGQETQYF
TRBV5-1	.	.	TRBJ2-1	TGCGCCAGCGCCCAGGGGGGCGAATGGAATGAGCAGTTCTTC	CASAQGGEWNEQFF
TRBV29-1	.	.	TRBJ1-4	TGCAGCGCCATACAGGGATTGGGCGAAAAACTGTTTTTT	CSAIQGLGEKLFF
TRBV25-1	.	.	TRBJ1-4	TGTGCCAGCAGTGAGTCCGGGGCAAGCAATGAAAAACTGTTTTTT	CASSESGASNEKLFF
TRBV28	.	TRBD2	TRBJ2-5	TGTGCCAGCAGCATTCGGACTAGCCCTGGGGAGACCCAGTACTTC	CASSIRTSPGETQYF
TRBV30	.	TRBD2	TRBJ2-3	TGTGCCTACCGAGGGCTAGCGGGCCTCGGCGATACGCAGTATTTT	CAYRGLAGLGDTQYF
TRBV6-5	.	.	TRBJ1-6	TGTGCCAGCAGTTACTCGAGGGGGTTGGGTAATTCACCCCTCCACTTT	CASSYSRGLGNSPLHF
TRBV9	.	TRBD1	TRBJ2-1	TGTGCCAGCAGCGGACGGGGACAGGGAATCCACAATGAGCAGTTCTTC	CASSGRGQGIHNEQFF
TRBV7-2	.	TRBD2	TRBJ2-3	TGTGCCAGCAGCTCAACTGGACTAGCCTTCACAGATACGCAGTATTTT	CASSSTGLAFTDTQYF
TRBV29-1	.	TRBD2	TRBJ2-1	TGCAGCGTTGCGGGGGGAAGCAATGAACAGTTCTTC	CSVAGGSNEQFF
TRBV27	.	.	TRBJ1-2	TGTGCCAGCAGCCGAGCAGCGGGAGGCTACACCTTC	CASSRAAGGYTF
TRBV28	.	.	TRBJ1-2	TGTGCCAGCAGTTTGGGTGTGTATGGCTACACCTTC	CASSLGVYGYTF
TRBV25-1	.	.	TRBJ2-7	TGTGCCAGCAGTGAAGGAGGGCGGACGCCCTACGAGCAGTACTTC	CASSEGGRTPYEQYF
TRBV19	.	.	TRBJ2-4	TGTGCCAGTAGAATTGGTAACATTCAGTACTTC	CASRIGNIQYF
TRBV29-1	.	.	TRBJ2-7	TGCAGCGTTAGTCACGGACAGACGCACGAGCAGTACTTC	CSVSHGQTHEQYF
TRBV2	few	.	TRBJ2-7	TGTGCCAGCACAGGACAGCGCGGAGAGCAGTACTTC	CASTGQRGEQYF
TRBV29-1	.	.	TRBJ2-4	TGCAGCGTTGTGGGGGGCCAAAACATTCAGTACTTC	CSVVGGQNIQYF
TRBV15	.	TRBD1	TRBJ2-7	TGTGCCACCAGCCGAAGTGGGGGGACAGGGAGGGAGCAGTACTTC	CATSRSGGTGREQYF
TRBV19	few	.	TRBJ2-3	TGTGCCAGTAGTATCGGCAGGACGGCGGATACGCAGTATTTT	CASSIGRTADTQYF
TRBV4-3	.	TRBD1	TRBJ2-1	TGCGCCAGCAGCCAACAGACCCGGACAGGGATCGATGAGCAGTTCTTC	CASSQQTRTGIDEQFF
TRBV30	few	.	TRBJ2-5	TGTGCCTGGACCCAGGGACGAGAGACCCAGTACTTC	CAWTQGRETQYF
TRBV7-2	few	TRBD2	TRBJ2-5	TGTGCCAGCAGCCCGCACCCGCGGGGGACCAGGGAGACCCAGTACTTC	CASSPHPRGTRETQYF
TRBV29-1	.	TRBD1	TRBJ2-1	TGCAGCGTACCGGGACAGGGATACAATGAGCAGTTCTTC	CSVPGQGYNEQFF
TRBV30	.	TRBD1	TRBJ1-5	TGTGCCTACACAGGGGTGAACGGTAATCAGCCCCAGCATTTT	CAYTGVNGNQPQHF
TRBV7-9	.	TRBD1	TRBJ1-5	TGTGCCAGCAGCGTGGACAGGGACAATCAGCCCCAGCATTTT	CASSVDRDNQPQHF
TRBV29-1	.	.	TRBJ2-7	TGCAGCGTCTCCCGGGGGCCCCACGAGCAGTACTTC	CSVSRGPHEQYF
TRBV19	.	.	TRBJ1-5	TGTGCCAGTACGGAGGGATTTCAGCCCCAGCATTTT	CASTEGFQPQHF
TRBV18	once	.	TRBJ2-1	TGTGCCAGCTCACCATATAACGATGAGCAGTTCTTC	CASSPYNDEQFF
TRBV7-2	once	TRBD2	TRBJ2-3	TGTGCCAGCAGCTTAGTGCTAGCGGCTACTTACACAGATACGCAGTATTTT	CASSLVLAATYTDTQYF
TRBV7-2	.	TRBD1	TRBJ2-3	TGTGCCAGCAGCTTAAACCCCGGGACAGGGCCGTGGGATACGCAGTATTTT	CASSLNPGTGPWDTQYF
TRBV5-1	.	.	TRBJ2-3	TGCGCCAGCAGCGTCCGGGACACCTCCACAGATACGCAGTATTTT	CASSVRDTSTDTQYF
TRBV11-2	.	.	TRBJ2-1	TGTGCCAGCAGTATGACTACGTCCTACAATGAGCAGTTCTTC	CASSMTTSYNEQFF
TRBV29-1	.	TRBD1	TRBJ2-5	TGCAGCGCCTGGGACAGGGCCGAAGAGACCCAGTACTTC	CSAWDRAEETQYF
TRBV29-1	.	.	TRBJ2-1	TGCAGCGTTGAGAGTGGGAGCTCCTACAATGAGCAGTTCTTC	CSVESGSSYNEQFF